This TCR beta chain was recovered during a study of T cells in Graves' hyperthyroidism and ophthalmopathy. Many counts were recorded for this clonotype. Its antigen is not known. Study results and caveats: A 13 V-J model separated ophthalmopathy from stable hyperthyroidism. Most thyroid clonotypes with frequency above 0.001 were detected in blood.

Amplification targeted TCR beta CDR3 regions from RNA transcripts. With the HTBI primer set, the TCR CDR3 went through a first round of RT-PCR. TCRdb re-called the multiplex PCR reads with MiXCR, one entry per CDR3 protein. Of fewer than 450,000 distinct CDR3 sequences in the sample, around 15% are singletons; the top ten hold 15% to 20%. Trimming shortened V by 11 bases and J by 2 bases, and 12 bases separated the two germline ends. The CDR3 is 12 amino acids. Germline V lookup: CDR1 MDHEN, CDR2 SYDVKM. Investigators excluded patients with uncontrolled infection, other autoimmune disease, pregnancy or lactation. The authors took PBMCs from 8.5 to 10 ml fresh peripheral blood.

Sample: blood. The receptor was isolated from a woman aged 55 to 70 with Graves' ophthalmopathy. This sequence joins TRBV28 and TRBJ1-2, with D possibly matching TRBD1 (5 bases). The chain's CDR3 is CACRGGNYGYTF. In DNA, the CDR3 is TGTGCCTGCCGGGGGGGGAACTATGGCTACACCTTC.